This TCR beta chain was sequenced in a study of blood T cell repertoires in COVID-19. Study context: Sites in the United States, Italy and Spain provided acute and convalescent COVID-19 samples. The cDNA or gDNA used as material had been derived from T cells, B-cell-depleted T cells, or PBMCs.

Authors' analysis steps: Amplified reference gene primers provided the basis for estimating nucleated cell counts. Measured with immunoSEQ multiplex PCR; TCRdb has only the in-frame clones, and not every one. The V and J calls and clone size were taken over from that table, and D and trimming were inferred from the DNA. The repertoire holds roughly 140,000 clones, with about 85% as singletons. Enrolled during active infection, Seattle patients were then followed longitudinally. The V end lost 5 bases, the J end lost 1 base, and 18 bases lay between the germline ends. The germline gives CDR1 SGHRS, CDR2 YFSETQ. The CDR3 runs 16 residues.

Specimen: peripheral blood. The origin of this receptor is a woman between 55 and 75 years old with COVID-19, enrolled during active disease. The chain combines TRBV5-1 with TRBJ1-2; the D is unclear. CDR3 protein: CASRMTPLGGNYGYTF. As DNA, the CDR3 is TGCGCCAGCAGAATGACCCCCCTCGGAGGTAACTATGGCTACACCTTC.